One T cell receptor (beta chain) is described in this entry. The data stem from a study of blood T cell repertoires in COVID-19. Overall study context: In each case, the material was cDNA or gDNA derived from T cells, B-cell-depleted T cells, or PBMCs.

Method: immunoSEQ multiplex PCR; TCRdb's copy keeps in-frame clones and lacks some. The sample shows fewer than 200,000 clones, 84% of them seen only once. This TCR came from a middle-aged man who had recovered from COVID-19. Input material: peripheral blood.

The CDR3 region has the DNA TGCGCCAGCAGCTTAGGGGACTACTCTAAGGGGGAGACCCAGTACTTC. As protein: CASSLGDYSKGETQYF. The rearrangement uses TRBV5-1 and TRBJ2-5; 7 bases map to TRBD2. There are 16 residues in the CDR3. V dropped 2 bases and J dropped 5; count of bases not matched to a gene: 12. Germline values: CDR1 SGHRS, CDR2 YFSETQ.